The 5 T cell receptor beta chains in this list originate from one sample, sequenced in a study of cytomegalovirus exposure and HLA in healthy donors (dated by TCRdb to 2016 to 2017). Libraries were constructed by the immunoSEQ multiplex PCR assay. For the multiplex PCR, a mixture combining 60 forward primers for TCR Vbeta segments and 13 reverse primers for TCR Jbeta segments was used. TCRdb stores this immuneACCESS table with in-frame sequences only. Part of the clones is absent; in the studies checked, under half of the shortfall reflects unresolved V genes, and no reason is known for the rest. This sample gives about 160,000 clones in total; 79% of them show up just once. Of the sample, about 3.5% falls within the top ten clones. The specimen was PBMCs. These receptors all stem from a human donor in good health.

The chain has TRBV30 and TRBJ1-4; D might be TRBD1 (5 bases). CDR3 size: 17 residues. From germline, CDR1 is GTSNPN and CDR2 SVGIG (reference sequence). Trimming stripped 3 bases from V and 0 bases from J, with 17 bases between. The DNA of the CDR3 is TGTGCCTGGAGCCCTCTGGGGCAGCCCGCAACTAATGAAAAACTGTTTTTT. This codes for CAWSPLGQPATNEKLFF.

The chain's CDR3 is CASSYRQDPYNSPLHF. The CDR3 DNA is TGTGCCAGCAGTTACCGACAGGACCCCTATAATTCACCCCTCCACTTT. This chain connects TRBV6-6 to TRBJ1-6; tentative D call: TRBD1 (6 bases). Germline V gives CDR1 MNHNY, CDR2 SVGAGI (reference sequence). This CDR3 contains 16 residues. The V and J ends lost 2 bases and 2 bases respectively, with 10 bases between them.

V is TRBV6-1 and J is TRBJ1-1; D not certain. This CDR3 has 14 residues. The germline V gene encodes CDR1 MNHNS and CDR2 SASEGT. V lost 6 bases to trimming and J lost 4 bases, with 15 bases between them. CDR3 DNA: TGTGCCAGCAGGAGGAGGAAGGAAACCACTGAAGCTTTCTTT. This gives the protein CASRRRKETTEAFF.

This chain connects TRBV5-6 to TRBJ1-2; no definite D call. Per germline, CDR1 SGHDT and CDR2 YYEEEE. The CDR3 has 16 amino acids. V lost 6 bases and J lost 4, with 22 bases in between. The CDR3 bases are TGTGCCAGCACTCTAGCGTCGCGGGGTCGGGGCTATGGCTACACCTTC. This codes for CASTLASRGRGYGYTF.

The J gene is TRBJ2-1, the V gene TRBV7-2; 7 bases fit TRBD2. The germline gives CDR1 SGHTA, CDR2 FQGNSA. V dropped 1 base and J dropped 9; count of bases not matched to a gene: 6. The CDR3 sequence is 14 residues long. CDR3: CASSLGLAPGEQFF. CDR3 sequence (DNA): TGTGCCAGCAGCTTAGGACTAGCCCCAGGTGAGCAGTTCTTC. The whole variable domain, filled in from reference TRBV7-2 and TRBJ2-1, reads GAGVSQSPSNKVTEKGKDVELRCDPISGHTALYWYRQSLGQGLEFLIYFQGNSAPDKSGLPSDRFSAERTGGSVSTLTIQRTQQEDSAVYLCASSLGLAPGEQFFGPGTRLTVL.